Sequencing of this T cell receptor (beta chain) was carried out in a study of cytomegalovirus exposure and HLA in healthy donors. General study findings and limits: Productive status was seen about 90% or about 30% of the time for most TCR beta V segments in an earlier analysis.

The CDR3 runs to 16 residues. CDR1 LGHNT and CDR2 FRNRAP come from the germline V gene. Trimming took 1 base from V and 6 from J; bases not matched to a gene: 8. A note on this clone: Its antigen is still unknown.

Vbeta (60) and Jbeta (13) primers were used in the PCR. Produced via immunoSEQ multiplex PCR; TCRdb's table is partial and in-frame only. The sample shows around 130,000 clones, 65% to 85% of them seen only once. The chain joins TRBV12-5 to TRBJ2-1; 8 bases align to TRBD2. This clonotype originated in a woman aged 40 to 50 in good health and CMV-seronegative. Source material: PBMCs. In DNA, the CDR3 is TGTGCTAGTGGTTTGGGCCTGGCGGGGGGCCTCAATGAGCAGTTCTTC. Amino acids: CASGLGLAGGLNEQFF.